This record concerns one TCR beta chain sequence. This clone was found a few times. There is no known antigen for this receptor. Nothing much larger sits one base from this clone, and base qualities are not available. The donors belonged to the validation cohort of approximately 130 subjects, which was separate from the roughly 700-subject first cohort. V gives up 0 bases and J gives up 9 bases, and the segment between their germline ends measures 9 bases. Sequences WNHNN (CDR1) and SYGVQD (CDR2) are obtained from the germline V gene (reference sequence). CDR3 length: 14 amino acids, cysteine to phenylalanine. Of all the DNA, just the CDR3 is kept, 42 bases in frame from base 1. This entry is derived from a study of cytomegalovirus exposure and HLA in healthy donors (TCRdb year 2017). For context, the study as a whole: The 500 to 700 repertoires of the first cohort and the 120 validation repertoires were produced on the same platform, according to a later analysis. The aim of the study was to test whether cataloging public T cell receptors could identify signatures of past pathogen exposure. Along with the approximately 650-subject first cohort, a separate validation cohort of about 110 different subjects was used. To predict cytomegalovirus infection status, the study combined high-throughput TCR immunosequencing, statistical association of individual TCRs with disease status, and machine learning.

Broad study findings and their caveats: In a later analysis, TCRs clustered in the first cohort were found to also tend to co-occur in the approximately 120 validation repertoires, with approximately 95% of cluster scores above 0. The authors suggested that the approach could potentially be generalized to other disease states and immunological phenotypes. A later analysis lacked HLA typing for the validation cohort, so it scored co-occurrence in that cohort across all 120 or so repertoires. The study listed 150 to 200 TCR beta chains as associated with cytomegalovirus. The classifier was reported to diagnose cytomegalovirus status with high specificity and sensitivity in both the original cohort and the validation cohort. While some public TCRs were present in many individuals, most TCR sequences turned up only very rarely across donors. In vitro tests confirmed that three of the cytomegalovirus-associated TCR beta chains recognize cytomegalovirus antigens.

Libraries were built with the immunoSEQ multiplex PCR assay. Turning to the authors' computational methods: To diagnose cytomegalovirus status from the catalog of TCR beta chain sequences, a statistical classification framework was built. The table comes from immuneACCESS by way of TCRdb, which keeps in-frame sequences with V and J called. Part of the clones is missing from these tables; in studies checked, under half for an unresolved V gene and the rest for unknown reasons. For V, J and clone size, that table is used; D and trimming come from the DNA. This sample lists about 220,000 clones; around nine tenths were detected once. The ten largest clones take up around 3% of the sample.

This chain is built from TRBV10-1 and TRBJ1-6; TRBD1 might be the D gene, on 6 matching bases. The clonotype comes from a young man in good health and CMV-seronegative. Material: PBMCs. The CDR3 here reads CASSESTGPSPLHF. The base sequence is TGCGCCAGCAGTGAGTCGACAGGACCTTCACCCCTCCACTTT.